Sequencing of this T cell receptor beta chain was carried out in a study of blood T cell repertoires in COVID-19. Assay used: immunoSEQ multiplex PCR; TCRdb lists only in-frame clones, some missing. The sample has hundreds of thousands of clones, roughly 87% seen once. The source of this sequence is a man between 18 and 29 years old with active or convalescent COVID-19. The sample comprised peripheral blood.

CDR3: CASSETTGGDTQYF. The DNA for the CDR3 is TGTGCCAGCAGTGAGACTACCGGAGGGGATACGCAGTATTTT. The chain links TRBV2 to TRBJ2-3; a possible D gene is TRBD2 (6 bases). The CDR3 has 14 residues. Germline CDR1 and CDR2: SNHLY and FYNNEI. The germline V and J ends were trimmed by 3 bases and 6 bases, with 13 bases remaining between them.